This paragraph covers one T cell receptor delta chain sequence. Judged by its sample share, this clone qualifies as medium-sized (0.01 to 0.1%). The antigen it binds to is not known. Qualities for individual bases were not recorded, and no much larger clone is one base off. This sample also contains other DNA sequences that code for the same CDR3. This sample is drawn from a study of gammadelta T cells in human blood (dated by TCRdb to about 2020). From its cysteine to its phenylalanine, the CDR3 spans 16 amino acids. The CDR3 DNA has 48 bases and is translated from base 1. CDR1 and CDR2 are drawn from the germline V gene: TSWWSYY, QGS. The V end loses 9 bases and the J end loses 4 bases, and a stretch of 27 bases separates them. Library creation used RT-PCR. Instrument used: Illumina MiSeq. Clone calls in TCRdb were regenerated from the public reads with CATT, after which identical DNA sequences shared one row. The sample table lists 950 to 1,300 delta-chain clones, around 1.7% of them with a count of one. The ten largest clonotypes hold about 16% of the sample.

Overall study outcomes, separate from this receptor: According to the study, polyclonal expansion of innate gamma-delta T cells right after birth appeared to be driven by microbial exposure.

Sequencing input: non-Vgamma9Vdelta2 gamma-delta T cells from adult blood. The receptor comes from a human donor. Rearrangement joined TRDV1 to TRDJ4; the best D guess is TRDD2, with 7 bases matching. The CDR3 protein is CALLPKGLRGTQPLIF. The nucleotide sequence reads as follows: TGTGCTCTACTTCCTAAGGGTTTGAGGGGGACCCAACCCCTGATCTTT.